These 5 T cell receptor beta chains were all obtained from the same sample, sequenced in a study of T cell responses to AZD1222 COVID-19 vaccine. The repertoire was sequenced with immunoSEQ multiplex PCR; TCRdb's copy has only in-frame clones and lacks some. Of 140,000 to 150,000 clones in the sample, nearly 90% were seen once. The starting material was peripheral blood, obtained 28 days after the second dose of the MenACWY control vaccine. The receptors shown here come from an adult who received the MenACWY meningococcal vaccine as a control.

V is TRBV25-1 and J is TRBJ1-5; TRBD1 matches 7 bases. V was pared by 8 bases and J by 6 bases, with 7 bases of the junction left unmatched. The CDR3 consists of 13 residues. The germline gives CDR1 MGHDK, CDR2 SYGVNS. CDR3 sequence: CASSGQVGQPQHF. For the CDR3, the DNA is TGTGCCAGCTCTGGACAGGTGGGTCAGCCCCAGCATTTT.

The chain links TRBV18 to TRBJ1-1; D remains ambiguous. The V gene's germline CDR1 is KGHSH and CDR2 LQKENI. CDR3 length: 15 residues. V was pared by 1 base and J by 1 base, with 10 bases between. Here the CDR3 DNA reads TGTGCCAGCTCACCACTACCGGACTCGAACACTGAAGCTTTCTTT. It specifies CASSPLPDSNTEAFF.

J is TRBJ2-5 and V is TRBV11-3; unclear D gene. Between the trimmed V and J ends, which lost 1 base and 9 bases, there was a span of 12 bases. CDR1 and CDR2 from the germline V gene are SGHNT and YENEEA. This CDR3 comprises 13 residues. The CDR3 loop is CASSLVSRQAQYF. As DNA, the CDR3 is TGTGCCAGCAGCTTAGTATCCCGTCAGGCCCAGTACTTC.

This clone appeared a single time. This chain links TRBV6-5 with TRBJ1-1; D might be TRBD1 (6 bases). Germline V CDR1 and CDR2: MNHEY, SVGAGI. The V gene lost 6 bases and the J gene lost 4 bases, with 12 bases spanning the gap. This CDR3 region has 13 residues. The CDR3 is CASRSTGFTEAFF. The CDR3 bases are TGTGCCAGCAGATCAACAGGGTTCACTGAAGCTTTCTTT.

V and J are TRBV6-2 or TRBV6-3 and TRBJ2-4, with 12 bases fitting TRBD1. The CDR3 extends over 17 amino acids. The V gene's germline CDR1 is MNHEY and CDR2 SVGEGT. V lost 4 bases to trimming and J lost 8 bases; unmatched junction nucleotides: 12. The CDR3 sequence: CASSSSTYGTGGDIQYF. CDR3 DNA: TGTGCCAGCAGTTCCAGTACATACGGGACAGGGGGCGACATTCAGTACTTC.